Here is one TCR beta chain with its context. The antigen is not known. These data originate in a study of OX40 agonist ivuxolimab in advanced cancers. As for the study in general: Among those enrolled, mean age was around 60 years (range about 23 to 90) and 82.7% were male. Whole-study findings and limits: CD4+ and CD8+ T cells in blood underwent clonal expansion by week 6 at 0.1 to 3.0 mg/kg. Low normalized T-cell clonal expansion was also seen in some nonresponders. The 0.1-3.0 mg/kg partial responders had among the lowest clonal expansion.

Produced via immunoSEQ multiplex PCR; TCRdb's table is partial and in-frame only. The table includes over 55,000 clones, nearly 90% detected once. This CDR3 region has 14 residues. Trimming shortened V by 3 bases and J by 8 bases, and 14 bases separated the two germline ends. Looked up from germline, CDR1 is ENHRY and CDR2 is SYGVKD. Sequencing was performed on CD4+ or CD8+ T cells sorted from blood, taken in a trial of the OX40 agonist ivuxolimab. This TCR was sampled from an adult with an advanced solid tumor such as melanoma, head and neck, liver or kidney cancer. The V and J genes are TRBV10-3 and TRBJ2-1, with D unresolved. CDR3 DNA sequence: TGTGCCATCAGTGACTCCCCCAGCTTGGATGAGCAGTTCTTC. Residues: CAISDSPSLDEQFF.